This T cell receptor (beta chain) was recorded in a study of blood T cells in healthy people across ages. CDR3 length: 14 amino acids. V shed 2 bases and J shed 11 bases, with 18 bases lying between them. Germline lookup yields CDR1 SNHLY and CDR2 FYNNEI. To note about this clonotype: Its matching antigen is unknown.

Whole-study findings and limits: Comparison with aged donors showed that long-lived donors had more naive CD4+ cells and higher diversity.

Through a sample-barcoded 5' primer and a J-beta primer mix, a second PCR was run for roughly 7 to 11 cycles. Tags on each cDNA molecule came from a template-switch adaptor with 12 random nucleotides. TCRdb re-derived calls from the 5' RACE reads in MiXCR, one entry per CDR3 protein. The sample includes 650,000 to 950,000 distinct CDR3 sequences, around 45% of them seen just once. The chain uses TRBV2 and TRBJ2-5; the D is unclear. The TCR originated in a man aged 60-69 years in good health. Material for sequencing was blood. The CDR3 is CASSEIQELLKQYF. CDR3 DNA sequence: TGTGCCAGCAGTGAAATCCAGGAACTCCTGAAGCAGTACTTC.